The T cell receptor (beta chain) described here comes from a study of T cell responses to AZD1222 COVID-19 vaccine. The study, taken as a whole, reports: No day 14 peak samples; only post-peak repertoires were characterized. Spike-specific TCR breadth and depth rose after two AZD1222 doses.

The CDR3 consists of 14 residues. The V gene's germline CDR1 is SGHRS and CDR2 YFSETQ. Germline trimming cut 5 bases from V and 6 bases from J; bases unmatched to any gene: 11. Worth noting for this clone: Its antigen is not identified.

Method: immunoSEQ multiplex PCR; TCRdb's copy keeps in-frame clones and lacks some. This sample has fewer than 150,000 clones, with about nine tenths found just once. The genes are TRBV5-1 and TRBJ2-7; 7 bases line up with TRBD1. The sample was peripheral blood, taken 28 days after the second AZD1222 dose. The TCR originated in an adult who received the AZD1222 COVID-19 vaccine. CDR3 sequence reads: CASRPRTGYGEQYF. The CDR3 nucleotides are TGCGCCAGCAGACCACGGACAGGATATGGCGAGCAGTACTTC.